This T cell receptor beta chain was identified during a study of cytomegalovirus exposure and HLA in healthy donors. Study results and caveats: Prediction of most subjects' HLA-A and HLA-B alleles by TCR beta sequences was reportedly accurate.

PCR was performed using 60 Vbeta and 13 Jbeta primers. Measured with immunoSEQ multiplex PCR; TCRdb has only the in-frame clones, and not every one. The sample shows some 200,000 clones, approximately 85% of them seen only once. Details on this clone: What it recognizes is unknown.

The CDR3 contains 13 residues. Germline loops: CDR1 MDHEN, CDR2 SYDVKM. Trimming removed 6 bases at V and 8 bases at J, with 16 bases between. The chain uses TRBV28 and TRBJ1-1; tentative D call: TRBD1 (5 bases). The sequencing input was PBMCs. This TCR was sampled from a woman in her 50s in good health and CMV-seropositive. The CDR3 here is CASRLTGGSEAFF. The CDR3 DNA reads TGTGCCAGCAGACTCACGGGGGGTTCAGAAGCTTTCTTT.